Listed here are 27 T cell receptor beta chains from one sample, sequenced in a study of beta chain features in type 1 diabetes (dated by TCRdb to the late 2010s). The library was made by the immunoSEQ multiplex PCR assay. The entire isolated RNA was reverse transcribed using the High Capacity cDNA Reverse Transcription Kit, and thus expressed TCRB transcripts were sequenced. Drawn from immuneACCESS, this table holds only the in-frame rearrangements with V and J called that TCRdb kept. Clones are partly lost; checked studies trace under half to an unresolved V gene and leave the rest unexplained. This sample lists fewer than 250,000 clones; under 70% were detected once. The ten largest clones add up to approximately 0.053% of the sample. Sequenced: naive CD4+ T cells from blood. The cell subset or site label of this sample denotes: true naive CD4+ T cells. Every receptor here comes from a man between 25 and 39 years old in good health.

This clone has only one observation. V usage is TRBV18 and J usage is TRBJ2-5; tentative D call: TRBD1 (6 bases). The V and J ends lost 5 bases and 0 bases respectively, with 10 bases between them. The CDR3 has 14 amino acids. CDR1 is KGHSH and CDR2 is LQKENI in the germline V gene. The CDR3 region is CASSLDRHQETQYF. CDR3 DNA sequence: TGTGCCAGCTCATTGGACAGACACCAAGAGACCCAGTACTTC.

CDR3 protein: CSVATGSSGNTIYF. Written as DNA, the CDR3 is TGCAGCGTTGCTACAGGTAGCTCTGGAAACACCATATATTTT. The V gene is TRBV29-1, the J gene TRBJ1-3, with D possibly being TRBD1 (5 bases). The CDR3 has 14 residues. The V gene's germline CDR1 is SQVTM and CDR2 ANQGSEA. Trimming left V 4 bases short and J 0 bases short, with 10 bases between.

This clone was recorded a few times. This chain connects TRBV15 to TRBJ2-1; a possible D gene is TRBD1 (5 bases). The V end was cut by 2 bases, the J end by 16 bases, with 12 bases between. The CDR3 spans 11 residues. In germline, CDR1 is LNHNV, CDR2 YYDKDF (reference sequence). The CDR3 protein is CATSRQGICFF. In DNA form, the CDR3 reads TGTGCCACCAGCAGACAGGGTATTTGTTTCTTC.

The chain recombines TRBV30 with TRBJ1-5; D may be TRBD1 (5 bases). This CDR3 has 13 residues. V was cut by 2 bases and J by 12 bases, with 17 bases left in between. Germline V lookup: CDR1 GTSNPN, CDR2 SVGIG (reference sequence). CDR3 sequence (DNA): TGTGCCTGGAGTTTGCAGGGACGCAAATTCCAGCATTTT. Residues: CAWSLQGRKFQHF.

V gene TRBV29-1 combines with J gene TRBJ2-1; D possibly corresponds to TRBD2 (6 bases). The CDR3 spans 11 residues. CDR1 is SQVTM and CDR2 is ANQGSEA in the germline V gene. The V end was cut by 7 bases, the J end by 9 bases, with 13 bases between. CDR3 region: CSASPGLEQFF. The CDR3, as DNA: TGCAGCGCTAGCCCGGGACTTGAGCAGTTCTTC.

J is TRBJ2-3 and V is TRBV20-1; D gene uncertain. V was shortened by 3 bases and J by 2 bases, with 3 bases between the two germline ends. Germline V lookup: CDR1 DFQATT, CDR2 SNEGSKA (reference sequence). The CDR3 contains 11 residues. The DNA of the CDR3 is TGCAGTGCTAGGATCACAGATACGCAGTATTTT. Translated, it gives CSARITDTQYF.

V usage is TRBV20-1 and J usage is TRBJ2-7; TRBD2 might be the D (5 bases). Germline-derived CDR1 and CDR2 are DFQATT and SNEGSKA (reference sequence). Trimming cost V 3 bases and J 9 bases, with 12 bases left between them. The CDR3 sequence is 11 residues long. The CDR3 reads CSAREEWRQYF. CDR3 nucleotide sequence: TGCAGTGCTAGGGAGGAGTGGAGGCAGTACTTC.

The CDR3 DNA reads TGTGCCAGCAGCTGGCGGGAGGGATTGAGGGATACGCAGTATTTT. Amino acid sequence: CASSWREGLRDTQYF. The rearrangement joins TRBV7-2 to TRBJ2-3, with 9 nucleotides matching TRBD2. V shed 4 bases and J 6 bases; nucleotides not matched to a gene: 8. The germline gives CDR1 SGHTA, CDR2 FQGNSA. CDR3 size: 15 residues.

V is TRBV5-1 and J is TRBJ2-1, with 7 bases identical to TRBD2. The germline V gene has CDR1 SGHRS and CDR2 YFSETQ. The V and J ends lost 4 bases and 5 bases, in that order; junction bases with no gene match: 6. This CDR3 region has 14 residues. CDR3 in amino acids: CASSPGSGNNEQFF. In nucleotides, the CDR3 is TGCGCCAGCAGCCCAGGGAGCGGGAACAATGAGCAGTTCTTC.

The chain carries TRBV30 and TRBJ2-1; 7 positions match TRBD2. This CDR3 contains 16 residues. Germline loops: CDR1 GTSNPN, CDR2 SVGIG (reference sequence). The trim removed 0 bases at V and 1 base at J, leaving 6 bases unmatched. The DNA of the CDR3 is TGTGCCTGGAGTGTACTTAGCGGGTTATCCTACAATGAGCAGTTCTTC. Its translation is CAWSVLSGLSYNEQFF.

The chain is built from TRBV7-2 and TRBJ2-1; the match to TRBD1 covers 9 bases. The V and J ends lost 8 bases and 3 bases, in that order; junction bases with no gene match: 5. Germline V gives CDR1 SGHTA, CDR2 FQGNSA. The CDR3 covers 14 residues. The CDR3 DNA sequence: TGTGCCAGCGGGACAGGGTCATTCTACAATGAGCAGTTCTTC. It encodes CASGTGSFYNEQFF.

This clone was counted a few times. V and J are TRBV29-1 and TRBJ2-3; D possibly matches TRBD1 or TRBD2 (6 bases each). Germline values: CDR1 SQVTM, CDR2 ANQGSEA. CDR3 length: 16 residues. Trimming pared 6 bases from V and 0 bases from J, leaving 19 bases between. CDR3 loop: CSVGGRRGKSTDTQYF. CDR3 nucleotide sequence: TGCAGCGTGGGTGGACGGAGGGGGAAAAGCACAGATACGCAGTATTTT.

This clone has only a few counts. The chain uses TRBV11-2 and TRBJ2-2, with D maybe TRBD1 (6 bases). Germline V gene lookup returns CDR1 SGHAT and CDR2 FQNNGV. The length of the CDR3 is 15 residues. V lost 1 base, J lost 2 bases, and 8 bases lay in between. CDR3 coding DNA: TGTGCCAGCAGCTTAGGGACAGTTAACACCGGGGAGCTGTTTTTT. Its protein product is CASSLGTVNTGELFF.

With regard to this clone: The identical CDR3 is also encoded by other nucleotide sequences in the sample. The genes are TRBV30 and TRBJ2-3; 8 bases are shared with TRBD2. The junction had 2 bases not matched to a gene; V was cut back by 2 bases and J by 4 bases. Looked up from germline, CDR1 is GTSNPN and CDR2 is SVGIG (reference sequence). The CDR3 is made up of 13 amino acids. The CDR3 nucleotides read TGTGCCTGGAGTCCGGGGGGGGCAGATACGCAGTATTTT. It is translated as CAWSPGGADTQYF. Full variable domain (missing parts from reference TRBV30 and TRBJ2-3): SQTIHQWPATLVQPVGSPLSLECTVEGTSNPNLYWYRQAAGRGLQLLFYSVGIGQISSEVPQNLSASRPQDRQFILSSKKLLLSDSGFYLCAWSPGGADTQYFGPGTRLTVL.

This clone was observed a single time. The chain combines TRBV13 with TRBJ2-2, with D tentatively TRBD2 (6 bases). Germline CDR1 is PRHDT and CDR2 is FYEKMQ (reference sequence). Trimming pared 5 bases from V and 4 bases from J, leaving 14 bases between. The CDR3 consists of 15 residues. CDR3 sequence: CASSHPGTSTGELFF. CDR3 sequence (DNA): TGTGCCAGCAGCCACCCCGGGACTTCCACCGGGGAGCTGTTTTTT.

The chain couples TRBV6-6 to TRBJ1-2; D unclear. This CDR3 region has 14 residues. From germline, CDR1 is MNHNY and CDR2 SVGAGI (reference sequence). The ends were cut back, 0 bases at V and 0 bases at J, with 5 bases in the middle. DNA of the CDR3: TGTGCCAGCAGTTACTCAGGATCTAACTATGGCTACACCTTC. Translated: CASSYSGSNYGYTF.

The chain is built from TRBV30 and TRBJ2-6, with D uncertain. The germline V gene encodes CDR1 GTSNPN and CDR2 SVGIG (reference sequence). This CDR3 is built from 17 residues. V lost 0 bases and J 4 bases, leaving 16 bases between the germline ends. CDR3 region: CAWSVLISPSGANVLTF. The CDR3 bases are TGTGCCTGGAGTGTACTTATTTCGCCAAGCGGGGCCAACGTCCTGACTTTC.

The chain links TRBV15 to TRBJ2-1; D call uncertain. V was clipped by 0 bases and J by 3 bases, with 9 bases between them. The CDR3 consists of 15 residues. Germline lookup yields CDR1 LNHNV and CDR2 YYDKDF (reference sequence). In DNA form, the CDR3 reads TGTGCCACCAGCAGAGATAGGGCGGACTACAATGAGCAGTTCTTC. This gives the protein CATSRDRADYNEQFF.

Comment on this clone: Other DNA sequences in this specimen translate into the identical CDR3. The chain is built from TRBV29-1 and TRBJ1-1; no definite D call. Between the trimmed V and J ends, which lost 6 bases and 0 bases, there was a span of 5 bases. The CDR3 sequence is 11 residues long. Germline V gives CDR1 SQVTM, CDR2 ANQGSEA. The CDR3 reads CSVGMNTEAFF. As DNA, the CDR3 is TGCAGCGTGGGAATGAACACTGAAGCTTTCTTT.

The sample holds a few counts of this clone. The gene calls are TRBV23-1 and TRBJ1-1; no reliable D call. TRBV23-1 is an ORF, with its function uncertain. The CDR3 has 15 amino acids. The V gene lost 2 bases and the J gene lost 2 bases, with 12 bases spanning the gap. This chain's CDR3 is CASSQVVYGNTEAFF. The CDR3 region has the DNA TGCGCCAGCAGTCAAGTGGTTTACGGAAACACTGAAGCTTTCTTT.

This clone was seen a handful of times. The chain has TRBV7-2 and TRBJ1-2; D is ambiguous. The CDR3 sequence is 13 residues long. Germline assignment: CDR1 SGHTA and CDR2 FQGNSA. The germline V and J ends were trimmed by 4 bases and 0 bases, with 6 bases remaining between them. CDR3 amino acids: CASSSTSNYGYTF. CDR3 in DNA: TGTGCCAGCAGCTCGACATCTAACTATGGCTACACCTTC.

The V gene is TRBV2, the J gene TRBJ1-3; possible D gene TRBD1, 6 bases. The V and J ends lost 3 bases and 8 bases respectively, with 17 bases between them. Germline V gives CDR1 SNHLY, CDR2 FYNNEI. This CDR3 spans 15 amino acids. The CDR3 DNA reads TGTGCCAGCAGTGACCAGGGACAACCTTGGGACACCATATATTTT. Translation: CASSDQGQPWDTIYF.

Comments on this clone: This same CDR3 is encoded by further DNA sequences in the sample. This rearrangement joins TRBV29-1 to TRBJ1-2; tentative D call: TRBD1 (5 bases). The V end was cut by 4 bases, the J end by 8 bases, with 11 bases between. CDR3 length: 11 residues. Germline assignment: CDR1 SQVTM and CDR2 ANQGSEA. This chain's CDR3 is CSVAGTWGYTF. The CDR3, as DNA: TGCAGCGTTGCCGGGACTTGGGGCTACACCTTC.

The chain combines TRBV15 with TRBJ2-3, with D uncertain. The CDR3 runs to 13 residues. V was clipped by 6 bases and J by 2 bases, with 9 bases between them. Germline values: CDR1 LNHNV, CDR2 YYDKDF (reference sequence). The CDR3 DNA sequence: TGTGCCACCAGTCCCCGGCCCACAGATACGCAGTATTTT. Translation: CATSPRPTDTQYF. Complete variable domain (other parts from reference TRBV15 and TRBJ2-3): DAMVIQNPRYQVTQFGKPVTLSCSQTLNHNVMYWYQQKSSQAPKLLFHYYDKDFNNEADTPDNFQSRRPNTSFCFLDIRSPGLGDTAMYLCATSPRPTDTQYFGPGTRLTVL.

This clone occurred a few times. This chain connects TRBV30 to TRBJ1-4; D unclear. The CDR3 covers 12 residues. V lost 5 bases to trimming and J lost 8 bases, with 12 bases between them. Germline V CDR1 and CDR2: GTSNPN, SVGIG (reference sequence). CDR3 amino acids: CAWGGLNEKLFF. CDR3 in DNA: TGTGCCTGGGGAGGACTGAACGAAAAACTGTTTTTT.

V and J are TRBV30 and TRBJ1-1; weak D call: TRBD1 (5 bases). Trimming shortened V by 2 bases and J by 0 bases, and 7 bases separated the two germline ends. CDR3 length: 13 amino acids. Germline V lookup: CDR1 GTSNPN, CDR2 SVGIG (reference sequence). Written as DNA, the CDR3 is TGTGCCTGGAGTAAGGGGATGAACACTGAAGCTTTCTTT. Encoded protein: CAWSKGMNTEAFF.

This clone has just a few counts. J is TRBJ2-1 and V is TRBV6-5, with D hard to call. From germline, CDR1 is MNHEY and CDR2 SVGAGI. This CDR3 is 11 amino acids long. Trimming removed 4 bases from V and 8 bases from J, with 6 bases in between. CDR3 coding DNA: TGTGCCAGCAGTTCCCTCTATGAGCAGTTCTTC. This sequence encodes CASSSLYEQFF.